This record covers a single T cell receptor beta chain. This sample is part of a study of blood T cells in healthy people across ages. Combining a sample-barcoded 5' primer with a J-beta primer mix, a second PCR ran for roughly 6 to 12 cycles. A single record per CDR3 protein comes from TCRdb applying MiXCR to the 5' RACE reads. The sample holds under 1,100,000 distinct CDR3 sequences, about 25% seen once. The CDR3 is 15 amino acids. The germline CDR1 and CDR2 sequences are MGHRA and YSYEKL. V trimming: 1 base; J trimming: 4 bases; junction bases outside the gene matches: 2. These data are also associated with another study on T cells of mothers and their children.

The chain is built from TRBV4-1 and TRBJ2-7; the match to TRBD2 covers 12 bases. Sequencing was carried out using blood. This clonotype was sampled from a girl aged 2 to 9 in good health. The CDR3 coding sequence is TGCGCCAGCAGCCAAGGGACTAGCGGGGTTTACGAGCAGTACTTC. It specifies CASSQGTSGVYEQYF.